The next 32 T cell receptor beta chains were all read from a single sample in a study of blood T cells in healthy people across ages. With a J-beta primer mix and a sample-barcoded 5' primer, a second PCR ran roughly 6 to 12 cycles. TCRdb re-derived calls from the 5' RACE reads in MiXCR, one entry per CDR3 protein. The table includes about 1.1 million distinct CDR3 sequences, around two fifths detected once. Specimen: blood. Source of these receptors: a man aged 18 to 30 in good health.

This chain uses TRBV7-2 with TRBJ2-5; 8 positions agree with TRBD2. V was pared by 2 bases and J by 2 bases, with 7 bases of the junction left unmatched. Germline CDR1 is SGHTA and CDR2 is FQGNSA. CDR3 length: 16 residues. CDR3 loop: CASSLSFSGAQETQYF. The CDR3, as DNA: TGTGCCAGCAGCTTATCCTTTAGCGGGGCTCAAGAGACCCAGTACTTC.

The genes are TRBV7-2 and TRBJ2-1, with 7 bases matching TRBD1. Germline V CDR1 and CDR2: SGHTA, FQGNSA. The J segment lost 4 bases and the V segment lost 6 bases, leaving 9 bases of the junction unmatched. The CDR3 sequence is 15 residues long. The CDR3 reads CASSYTGTAYNEQFF. CDR3 nucleotide sequence: TGTGCCAGCAGTTACACCGGGACAGCATACAATGAGCAGTTCTTC.

There are a few counts of this clonotype. The chain employs TRBV27 and TRBJ1-6, with D possibly TRBD1 on 5 matching bases. The V gene lost 7 bases and the J gene lost 0 bases, with 10 bases spanning the gap. The germline gives CDR1 MNHEY, CDR2 SMNVEV (reference sequence). This CDR3 contains 15 residues. For the CDR3, the DNA is TGTGCCAGCAAACACAGGAGCTCCTATAATTCACCCCTCCACTTT. This translates into CASKHRSSYNSPLHF.

This chain connects TRBV10-3 to TRBJ1-4, with 7 bases matching TRBD1. This CDR3 contains 12 residues. Germline V gives CDR1 ENHRY, CDR2 SYGVKD. The trim removed 6 bases at V and 6 bases at J, leaving 1 base unmatched. The CDR3 sequence: CAISGTDEKLFF. In DNA, the CDR3 is TGTGCCATCAGCGGGACAGATGAAAAACTGTTTTTT.

The chain has TRBV4-2 and TRBJ2-7, with a possible D match to TRBD1 (5 bases). The germline gives CDR1 LGHNA, CDR2 YNFKEQ. CDR3 length: 15 residues. V lost 4 bases to trimming and J lost 3 bases, with 16 bases between them. The CDR3 region is CASSPRPGFNYEQYF. The CDR3 nucleotides are TGTGCCAGCAGCCCCCGGCCAGGGTTTAACTACGAGCAGTACTTC.

This clonotype was counted a single time. Germline is not matched at one junction end, which may reflect a read error. The J gene is TRBJ2-7, the V gene TRBV10-3; TRBD1 matches at 12 bases. The CDR3 has 16 amino acids. Germline loops: CDR1 ENHRY, CDR2 SYGVKD. DNA of the CDR3: TGTGCCATCAGTGGGTCGGGGGACAGGGGGCTTTATGAGCAGTACTTT. Protein sequence: CAISGSGDRGLYEQYF.

The chain couples TRBV20-1 to TRBJ2-3; possibly TRBD1 or TRBD2 for D (5 bases each). V shed 2 bases and J shed 4 bases, with 13 bases lying between them. CDR1 and CDR2 from the germline V gene are DFQATT and SNEGSKA (reference sequence). The length of the CDR3 is 14 residues. The CDR3 DNA sequence: TGCAGTGCTAGAACTGGCAGGGAGCCAGATACGCAGTATTTT. Amino acid sequence: CSARTGREPDTQYF.

The V call is TRBV6-5, the J call TRBJ1-1, with D maybe TRBD1 (5 bases). V dropped 2 bases and J dropped 8 bases, with 12 bases sitting between them. This CDR3 contains 13 residues. The V gene's germline CDR1 is MNHEY and CDR2 SVGAGI. CDR3 in amino acids: CASSYNLGREAFF. CDR3 bases: TGTGCCAGCAGTTACAACCTGGGACGGGAAGCTTTCTTT.

There are a few counts of this clonotype. This chain uses TRBV27 with TRBJ1-5, with D possibly matching TRBD1 (5 bases). This CDR3 region has 14 residues. Germline V gene data show CDR1 as MNHEY and CDR2 as SMNVEV (reference sequence). V lost 5 bases and J lost 3, with 11 bases in between. The CDR3 sequence is CASSVNRLNQPQHF. CDR3 in DNA: TGTGCCAGCAGTGTGAACAGGCTCAATCAGCCCCAGCATTTT.

The chain employs TRBV28 and TRBJ1-2; 12 positions agree with TRBD1. Looked up from germline, CDR1 is MDHEN and CDR2 is SYDVKM. The CDR3 sequence is 17 residues long. Trimming cost V 5 bases and J 8 bases; bases outside gene matches: 15. The CDR3, as DNA: TGTGCCAGCAGTACCCTTACCGGGACAGGGGGCTTTCGAGGCTACACCTTC. It translates to CASSTLTGTGGFRGYTF.

The chain is built from TRBV12-3 or TRBV12-4 and TRBJ1-1, with D unclear. The CDR3 sequence is 13 residues long. V was cut by 1 base and J by 8 bases, with 11 bases left in between. The DNA for the CDR3 is TGTGCCAGCAGTTTAGGGGAGGGTGGCGAAGCTTTCTTT. It translates to CASSLGEGGEAFF.

V gene TRBV3-1 combines with J gene TRBJ1-1; tentative D call: TRBD1 (5 bases). Trimming pared 3 bases from V and 10 bases from J, leaving 12 bases between. The CDR3 is 12 amino acids. Germline CDR1 is LGHDT and CDR2 is YNNKEL (reference sequence). The CDR3 sequence is CASSQGEGRAFF. The CDR3 region has the DNA TGTGCCAGCAGCCAGGGGGAGGGGAGAGCTTTCTTT.

This clonotype was recorded a few times. This rearrangement joins TRBV30 to TRBJ2-4, with 7 nucleotides matching TRBD2. Germline CDR1 GTSNPN, CDR2 SVGIG (reference sequence). This CDR3 is built from 13 residues. V trimming: 3 bases; J trimming: 8 bases; junction bases outside the gene matches: 7. For the CDR3, the DNA is TGTGCCTGGAGGGCAAGCGGGGTGGACATTCAGTACTTC. Its translation: CAWRASGVDIQYF.

The chain joins TRBV5-1 to TRBJ1-1, with TRBD1 as a possible D gene (5 bases). V gave up 4 bases and J gave up 3 bases, with 19 bases separating them. This CDR3 has 16 amino acids. The germline gives CDR1 SGHRS, CDR2 YFSETQ. The DNA of the CDR3 is TGCGCCAGCAGCCCCTTAAAGCCGGGGCGCGACACTGAAGCTTTCTTT. Protein sequence: CASSPLKPGRDTEAFF.

The chain is built from TRBV9 and TRBJ2-7; TRBD1 might be the D (5 bases). Germline V gives CDR1 SGDLS, CDR2 YYNGEE. Trimming removed 2 bases from V and 7 bases from J, with 7 bases in between. This CDR3 has 11 amino acids. CDR3 in DNA: TGTGCCAGCAGCGTGACAGAGGAGCAGTACTTC. Translating it yields CASSVTEEQYF.

The chain carries TRBV6-2 or TRBV6-3 and TRBJ2-5, with a weak D call TRBD2 (6 bases). The V end was cut by 11 bases, the J end by 11 bases, with 30 bases between. This CDR3 region has 15 residues. Germline V gives CDR1 MNHEY, CDR2 SVGEGT. The CDR3: CAGIAVGSSYNEQYF. The CDR3 coding sequence is TGTGCCGGCATCGCAGTCGGGAGCAGTTACAATGAGCAGTACTTC.

In this sample, this clonotype turned up a few times. V is TRBV20-1 and J is TRBJ2-5, with D perhaps TRBD2 (6 bases). Trimming pared 1 base from V and 5 bases from J, leaving 11 bases between. CDR1 is DFQATT and CDR2 is SNEGSKA in the germline V gene (reference sequence). This CDR3 has 13 residues. The CDR3: CSARGTTRETQYF. In DNA form, the CDR3 reads TGCAGTGCTAGAGGGACTACCAGGGAGACCCAGTACTTC.

In this sample, this clonotype turned up a few times. The CDR3 nucleotides are TGTGCCAGCAGCTCCCCGGGACTTCAGCCCCAGCATTTT. Residues: CASSSPGLQPQHF. This chain joins TRBV7-2 and TRBJ1-5; perhaps TRBD1 as D (5 bases). The ends were cut back, 4 bases at V and 6 bases at J, with 10 bases in the middle. The germline CDR1 and CDR2 sequences are SGHTA and FQGNSA. This CDR3 has 13 amino acids.

This clonotype turned up a few times. DNA for the CDR3: TGCAGTGCCTACACAGGACTAGCGGGTTTCACAGATACGCAGTATTTT. This gives the protein CSAYTGLAGFTDTQYF. The rearrangement links TRBV20-1 to TRBJ2-3; 11 bases map to TRBD2. The CDR3 totals 16 residues. J was trimmed by 2 bases and V by 6 bases; bases with no gene match: 10. Germline assignment: CDR1 DFQATT and CDR2 SNEGSKA (reference sequence).

Worth noting for this clonotype: Just one base apart from a much larger clone, this may be a read error. V is TRBV4-1 and J is TRBJ1-4, with unresolved D. This CDR3 has 14 residues. Germline lookup yields CDR1 MGHRA and CDR2 YSYEKL. The CDR3 loop is CASSQDLNNEKPFF. CDR3 DNA sequence: TGCGCCAGCAGCCAAGACCTCAATAATGAAAAACCGTTTTTT.

As to this clonotype: A read error may produce the germline difference seen at one junction end. The genes are TRBV4-2 and TRBJ1-5; D unresolved. This CDR3 comprises 15 residues. Germline V gives CDR1 LGHNA, CDR2 YNFKEQ. This CDR3 reads CASSQGRHSNQPQHF. The CDR3 DNA reads TGTGCCAGCAGTCAAGGCAGGCATAGCAATCAGCCCCAGCATTTT.

This clonotype turned up a few times. This chain uses TRBV20-1 with TRBJ1-4, with D perhaps matching TRBD1 (6 bases). The CDR3 has 15 residues. Germline loops: CDR1 DFQATT, CDR2 SNEGSKA (reference sequence). The CDR3 coding sequence is TGCGGGGGCGGAGAGGCGGATGGGTTTAATGAAAAACTGTTTTTT. Translated, it gives CGGGEADGFNEKLFF.

There are a few counts of this clonotype. V is TRBV29-1 and J is TRBJ1-1, with D possibly being TRBD1 (6 bases). This CDR3 is built from 15 residues. Deletions cut 8 bases from V and 2 bases from J, with 21 bases between. The germline gives CDR1 SQVTM, CDR2 ANQGSEA. The DNA of the CDR3 is TGCAGCTACACTGGGGGGCGAAGAGAAAACACTGAAGCTTTCTTT. Its protein product is CSYTGGRRENTEAFF.

This clonotype appeared a few times. The J gene is TRBJ2-3, the V gene TRBV7-2; 10 bases align to TRBD1. V shed 3 bases and J 6 bases; nucleotides not matched to a gene: 12. The V gene's germline CDR1 is SGHTA and CDR2 FQGNSA. CDR3 length: 17 amino acids. In nucleotides, the CDR3 is TGTGCCAGCAGCTTGTCCCTTGGGACAGGGGAGAGGGATACGCAGTATTTT. Its protein is CASSLSLGTGERDTQYF.

V usage is TRBV12-3 or TRBV12-4 and J usage is TRBJ1-2; D may be TRBD1 (6 bases). CDR3 length equals 15 residues. The V and J ends lost 2 bases and 6 bases respectively, with 16 bases between them. CDR3 sequence reads: CASSLSAGRGNGYTF. In nucleotides, the CDR3 is TGTGCCAGCAGTTTATCGGCAGGCAGGGGAAATGGCTACACCTTC.

This clonotype was picked up a small number of times. The chain couples TRBV7-2 to TRBJ2-1; D may be TRBD1 or TRBD2 (5 bases each). In germline, CDR1 is SGHTA, CDR2 FQGNSA. V lost 5 bases and J lost 6, with 14 bases in between. The CDR3 extends over 14 amino acids. CDR3: CASSPTSGPNEQFF. In nucleotides, the CDR3 is TGTGCCAGCAGCCCTACGTCGGGGCCCAATGAGCAGTTCTTC.

This clonotype was found a few times. The CDR3 nucleotides are TGTGCCACCAGCCGTAGTCCCGGAGATACGCAGTATTTT. Its translation is CATSRSPGDTQYF. The V and J genes are TRBV15 and TRBJ2-3, with unresolved D. Between the trimmed V and J ends, which lost 5 bases and 5 bases, there was a span of 11 bases. This CDR3 has 13 amino acids. Germline CDR1 reads LNHNV; CDR2 reads YYDKDF (reference sequence). The full variable domain, rest sourced from reference TRBV15 and TRBJ2-3, is DAMVIQNPRYQVTQFGKPVTLSCSQTLNHNVMYWYQQKSSQAPKLLFHYYDKDFNNEADTPDNFQSRRPNTSFCFLDIRSPGLGDTAMYLCATSRSPGDTQYFGPGTRLTVL.

The CDR3 DNA reads as TGCAGTGCTAGTCGCCAGACCAGGGCTAGAGAAGGGGATACGCAGTATTTT. It is translated as CSASRQTRAREGDTQYF. The chain joins TRBV20-1 to TRBJ2-3; a weak D match, TRBD1 (5 bases). This CDR3 has 17 amino acids. Germline lookup yields CDR1 DFQATT and CDR2 SNEGSKA (reference sequence). V was pared by 3 bases and J by 6 bases, with 25 bases between.

Notes on this clonotype: The junction and the germline gene differ at one end; a read error may be behind it. Here the CDR3 DNA reads TGCGCCATCAGCTTGGTTGGCGGGGGAAGCTCCTACGAGCAGTACTTC. It encodes CAISLVGGGSSYEQYF. The rearrangement links TRBV5-1 to TRBJ2-7, with 7 nucleotides matching TRBD2. This CDR3 has 16 amino acids. Per germline, CDR1 SGHRS and CDR2 YFSETQ. Together with reference TRBV5-1 and TRBJ2-7, the CDR3 gives the full variable domain: KAGVTQTPRYLIKTRGQQVTLSCSPISGHRSVSWYQQTPGQGLQFLFEYFSETQRNKGNFPGRFSGRQFSNSRSEMNVSTLELGDSALYLCAISLVGGGSSYEQYFGPGTRLTVT.

This clonotype was seen only a few times. The chain couples TRBV9 to TRBJ1-2; D might be TRBD1 (5 bases). Germline CDR1 SGDLS, CDR2 YYNGEE. Deletions cut 0 bases from V and 1 base from J, with 10 bases between. The CDR3 loop spans 15 amino acids. The CDR3 loop is CASSVVGGLNYGYTF. DNA for the CDR3: TGTGCCAGCAGCGTAGTCGGGGGACTTAACTATGGCTACACCTTC.

The table lists this clonotype with a few counts. This sequence joins TRBV20-1 and TRBJ1-1, with TRBD1 matching 7 bases. Losses at the gene ends were 3 bases for V and 1 base for J; bases not matched to a gene: 5. CDR3 length equals 14 residues. Per germline, CDR1 DFQATT and CDR2 SNEGSKA (reference sequence). CDR3 in amino acids: CSAREGQTNTEAFF. For the CDR3, the DNA is TGCAGTGCTAGGGAGGGACAGACGAACACTGAAGCTTTCTTT.

A few counts support this clonotype. This chain uses TRBV7-8 with TRBJ1-4, with 9 bases lining up with TRBD1. With V trimmed by 4 bases and J by 0 bases, 6 bases remained unmatched. The CDR3 is made up of 17 amino acids. The germline V gene has CDR1 SGHVS and CDR2 FQNEAQ. Here the CDR3 reads CASSSYRQGATNEKLFF. DNA for the CDR3: TGTGCCAGCAGCTCATATCGACAGGGGGCAACTAATGAAAAACTGTTTTTT.